The rows below give T cell receptor beta chains drawn from one sample of a study of metastatic and nonmetastatic thyroid tumors. TCRdb re-called clones from the PCR reads using MiXCR. The sample lists 30,000 to 45,000 clones, around 28% seen once, with around 9.9% in the top ten. The sequencing sample was made of blood. These receptors were collected from a male donor with papillary thyroid cancer or a benign thyroid nodule (not recorded which). Some clones in this sample may be carry-over from other donors' samples. CDR3s include the opening cysteine and the closing phenylalanine or tryptophan. Fields, in order: D gene, clone size, V gene, J gene, CDR3 DNA, CDR3 protein. A D gene is named only where the DNA matches it firmly. Expanded clones are given a class, and other clones once, few, many or no size at all.

-	-	TRBV4-1	TRBJ2-7	TGCGCCAGCAGCCTGGCCCCCAGCTGGGGGGCCTACGAGCAGTACTTC	CASSLAPSWGAYEQYF
-	-	TRBV25-1	TRBJ2-3	TGTGCCAGCAGTTCCGACTTCTGTAGCACAGATATGCAGTATTTT	CASSSDFCSTDMQYF
-	-	TRBV11-1	TRBJ2-1	TGTGCCAGCAGATCACCCCTAGGGCGTCAAGACTCCTACAATGAGCAGTTCTTC	CASRSPLGRQDSYNEQFF
-	many	TRBV16	TRBJ2-7	TGTGCCAGCAGTTTAACGACCGGGACGGATTCCTACGAGCAGTACTTC	CASSLTTGTDSYEQYF
TRBD2	-	TRBV20-1	TRBJ2-1	TGCAGTGCTAGCGGACTAGCGGGGAACAATGAGCAGTTCTTC	CSASGLAGNNEQFF
-	many	TRBV28	TRBJ1-1	TGTGCCAGCACCTTAGACAGGAAAACTGAAGCTTTCTTT	CASTLDRKTEAFF
-	many	TRBV11-2	TRBJ2-7	TGTGCCAGCAGTCAACCTTGGGACCGAGGACCTTCCTACGAGCGGTACTTC	CASSQPWDRGPSYERYF
-	many	TRBV19	TRBJ1-2	TGTGCCAGTAGTATATACAGAGAATTCAACTATGGCTACACCTTC	CASSIYREFNYGYTF
TRBD1	few	TRBV11-2	TRBJ2-7	TGTGCCAGCACTCCACGGCTGGGACAGGGGATCTCCTACGAGCAGTACTTC	CASTPRLGQGISYEQYF
-	-	TRBV27	TRBJ2-2	TGTGCCAGCAGTTCACACCTAGTTAACACCGGGGAGCTTTTTTTT	CASSSHLVNTGELFF
-	-	TRBV5-4	TRBJ1-6	TGTGCCAGCAGCTTTCAGCTTGGGGACGGAGATAATTCACCCCTCCACTTT	CASSFQLGDGDNSPLHF
TRBD2	few	TRBV12-3/TRBV12-4	TRBJ2-7	TGTGCCAGCAGTTCAGTAAGCGGGAGGATCCACGAGCAGTACTTC	CASSSVSGRIHEQYF
TRBD2	many	TRBV5-4	TRBJ2-1	TGTGCCAGCAGCTCCCCACACGCGGGAGGCAACTACAATGAGCAGTTCTTC	CASSSPHAGGNYNEQFF
TRBD2	many	TRBV9	TRBJ2-3	TGTGCCAGCAGCGTGGCGGCGGGAGGGCCGATAACAGATACGCAGTATTTT	CASSVAAGGPITDTQYF
TRBD1	-	TRBV7-9	TRBJ2-2	TGTGTCAGCAGCCTGGCAGGGGGCATCTGGGAGCTGTTTTTT	CVSSLAGGIWELFF
-	once	TRBV16	TRBJ2-6	TGTGCCAGCAGTCTGGGGAGGACTCATTCTGGGGCCAACGTCCTGACTTTC	CASSLGRTHSGANVLTF
-	once	TRBV3-1	TRBJ1-6	TGTGCCAGCAGCCAAGAGAACGTACGAAATTCACCCCTCCACTTT	CASSQENVRNSPLHF
-	few	TRBV6-5	TRBJ2-6	TGTGCCAGCAGTTACTCAGACGCCGGGGCCAACGTCCTGACTTTC	CASSYSDAGANVLTF
-	many	TRBV5-4	TRBJ2-7	TGTGCCAGCAGCTCATGGACTCTTAGTGTTGGCGAGCAGTACTTC	CASSSWTLSVGEQYF
-	-	TRBV19	TRBJ1-1	TGTGCCAGTAGCGGGAACACTGAAGCTTTCTTT	CASSGNTEAFF
TRBD1	-	TRBV18	TRBJ2-7	TGTGCCAGCTCACCAGGACAGGGGGCACCCTACGATCAGTACTTC	CASSPGQGAPYDQYF
-	once	TRBV7-3	TRBJ2-3	TGTGCCAGCAGCTTAGGGATAGATGCAGATACGCAGTATTTT	CASSLGIDADTQYF
-	many	TRBV5-5	TRBJ1-6	TGTGCCAGCAGCTTCGGACAAGCAGGACTATTTTTTCAACGCTCCTATAATTCACCCCTCCACTTT	CASSFGQAGLFFQRSYNSPLHF
-	many	TRBV7-3	TRBJ2-1	TGTGCCAGCAGCTTAAGAGGGGGGAGGGAGCAGTTCTTC	CASSLRGGREQFF
TRBD2	few	TRBV2	TRBJ2-1	TGTGCCAGCTGCGGGGGGGAAAGGAATGAGCAGTTCTTC	CASCGGERNEQFF
TRBD2	-	TRBV12-3/TRBV12-4	TRBJ2-1	TGTGCCAGCAGTCCAAATCCCAGGACTAGCGGTAGGAGTGAGCAGTTCTTC	CASSPNPRTSGRSEQFF
-	few	TRBV6-5	TRBJ2-7	TGTGCCAGCAGTTACCTGGGTTTACAAGAGCAGTACTTC	CASSYLGLQEQYF
TRBD2	many	TRBV5-1	TRBJ2-1	TGCGCCAGCAGCTTGGTTCTAGCGGGGAATGAGCAGTTCTTC	CASSLVLAGNEQFF
TRBD2	-	TRBV30	TRBJ2-7	TGTGCCTGGAACGGGGGGAGTGGCGAGCAGTACTTC	CAWNGGSGEQYF
-	-	TRBV9	TRBJ2-7	TGTGCCAGCAGAGTAGCTAGAGGGGCCTACGAGCAGTACTTC	CASRVARGAYEQYF
TRBD2	-	TRBV5-1	TRBJ2-5	TGCGCCAGCAGCTTAACCACAGTAGCGGGAGCGGCCCAGTACTTC	CASSLTTVAGAAQYF
-	-	TRBV24-1	TRBJ2-7	TGTGCCACCAGTGATTTGCTGGAGGAGTCCTACGAGCAGTACTTC	CATSDLLEESYEQYF
TRBD2	few	TRBV2	TRBJ2-3	TGTGCCAGCAGCCTAGCGGGAGGGCCAAAAGATACGCAGTATTTT	CASSLAGGPKDTQYF
TRBD2	few	TRBV10-1	TRBJ2-2	TGCGCCAGCAGCCGAGTTGGGAGGGCTGGTGAGCTGTTTTTT	CASSRVGRAGELFF
-	-	TRBV7-2	TRBJ1-1	TGTGCCAGCAGCTTACCCAGAAAGAACACTGAAGCTTTCTTT	CASSLPRKNTEAFF
TRBD2	-	TRBV20-1	TRBJ2-3	TGCAGTGCTAAGGGACTAGCGGGAACTAGCACAGATACGCAGTATTTT	CSAKGLAGTSTDTQYF
-	many	TRBV20-1	TRBJ2-2	TGCAGTGCTGCAGAGGGAGGGGGCGGGGAGCTGTTTTTT	CSAAEGGGGELFF
-	-	TRBV4-3	TRBJ1-5	TGCGCCAGCAGCCAAGAACGGGGAAATCAGCCCCAGCATTTT	CASSQERGNQPQHF
-	many	TRBV5-1	TRBJ2-1	TGCGCCAGCAGCTTGGGGCGAGCGGCGTACAATGAGCAGTTCTTC	CASSLGRAAYNEQFF
-	-	TRBV4-3	TRBJ1-6	TGCGCCAGCAGCCCCCTAGGTGGAAGCAATTCACCCCTCCACTTT	CASSPLGGSNSPLHF
-	many	TRBV3-1	TRBJ2-7	TGTGCCAGCAGCCAAGCAAGGGGGATAGGTACGGCGATCTACGAGCAGTACTTC	CASSQARGIGTAIYEQYF